This TCR beta chain was identified during a study of T cells in Graves' hyperthyroidism and ophthalmopathy. This clonotype was observed a handful of times. Per germline, CDR1 GTSNPN and CDR2 SVGIG (reference sequence). V shed 2 bases, J shed 4 bases, and the junction held 6 bases outside the gene matches. The CDR3 has 16 residues. The CDR3 regions of TCR beta were amplified from RNA transcripts. Carried out on the TCR CDR3, a first-round RT-PCR used the HTBI primer set. TCRdb independently ran MiXCR on the multiplex PCR reads; one entry per CDR3 protein. Of 700,000 or so distinct CDR3 sequences in the sample, over 15% were seen once. Stable hyperthyroidism: no ophthalmopathy progression over 18 months of follow-up.

The chain has TRBV30 and TRBJ2-1; 12 positions match TRBD2. The TCR was taken from a man younger than 30 with Graves' hyperthyroidism. Sequenced: blood. The CDR3: CAWSRKGLAGYNEQFF. The CDR3, as DNA: TGTGCCTGGAGTCGTAAAGGACTAGCGGGATACAATGAGCAGTTCTTC.